Presented here are 18 T cell receptor beta chains from one specimen sequenced in a study of blood T cell repertoires in COVID-19 (TCRdb year 2020). The library was obtained by the immunoSEQ multiplex PCR assay. TCRdb carries this immuneACCESS record with in-frame sequences only. Its versions omit some clonotypes, under half of them owing to an unresolved V gene in the studies checked, with the rest unexplained. For this sample there are 100,000 to 150,000 clones; around 83% appear just once. The ten biggest clones cover 12% of the sample. The sample consisted of peripheral blood. The receptors originated from a man between 60 and 75 years old with acute or convalescent COVID-19.

CDR3 sequence reads: CASSTGTAQETQYF. The CDR3 DNA reads as TGCGCCAGCAGCACGGGGACAGCCCAAGAGACCCAGTACTTC. The chain couples TRBV5-1 to TRBJ2-5; TRBD1 aligns across 7 bases. Germline CDR1 reads SGHRS; CDR2 reads YFSETQ. J lost 1 base, V lost 4 bases, and 4 bases had no gene match. This CDR3 has 14 amino acids.

The chain carries TRBV2 and TRBJ2-3, with unresolved D. V dropped 4 bases and J dropped 5 bases, with 4 bases sitting between them. CDR3 length: 11 residues. CDR1 and CDR2 (germline): SNHLY, FYNNEI. The CDR3 DNA follows: TGTGCCAGCAGTGGAGAAGATACGCAGTATTTT. As protein: CASSGEDTQYF.

This clone has a single count. This chain links TRBV6-6 with TRBJ2-3, with TRBD2 identical over 8 bases. CDR1 MNHNY and CDR2 SVGAGI come from the germline V gene (reference sequence). The junction had 0 bases not matched to a gene; V was cut back by 6 bases and J by 1 base. This CDR3 is built from 13 residues. The DNA for the CDR3 is TGTGCCAGCAGGACTAGCGGCACAGATACGCAGTATTTT. Its protein product is CASRTSGTDTQYF.

This rearrangement joins TRBV5-4 to TRBJ2-3; D gene ambiguous. Looked up from germline, CDR1 is SGHNT and CDR2 is YYREEE (reference sequence). The CDR3 is 13 amino acids. V gave up 1 base and J gave up 1 base, with 4 bases separating them. This CDR3 reads CASSLTGTDTQYF. The CDR3 bases are TGTGCCAGCAGCTTGACGGGCACAGATACGCAGTATTTT.

This clone was observed a handful of times. The rearrangement joins TRBV6-1 to TRBJ1-1; no firm D call. V dropped 0 bases and J dropped 0 bases, with 11 bases sitting between them. The CDR3 loop spans 16 amino acids. Germline CDR1 reads MNHNS; CDR2 reads SASEGT. The CDR3 coding sequence is TGTGCCAGCAGTGAAGCGCGGCCGGGGTTGAACACTGAAGCTTTCTTT. It codes for CASSEARPGLNTEAFF.

This clone was observed a handful of times. The V call is TRBV7-9, the J call TRBJ2-7, with unresolved D. From germline, CDR1 is SEHNR and CDR2 FQNEAQ (reference sequence). V lost 4 bases, J lost 2 bases, and 3 bases lay in between. CDR3 size: 11 residues. The CDR3 spells CASSSAYEQYF. The CDR3, as DNA: TGTGCCAGCAGCTCAGCCTACGAGCAGTACTTC.

The chain uses TRBV6-1 and TRBJ1-2; D gene ambiguous. Germline V gene lookup returns CDR1 MNHNS and CDR2 SASEGT. CDR3 size: 13 residues. Trimming removed 6 bases from V and 6 bases from J, with 14 bases in between. CDR3 sequence: CASSRIRYDGYTF. CDR3 bases: TGTGCCAGCAGCCGAATCCGGTACGATGGCTACACCTTC.

As to this clone: One end of the junction varies from germline; a read error may be responsible. The rearrangement uses TRBV7-7 and TRBJ2-5, with 7 bases fitting TRBD1. The CDR3 spans 14 residues. Germline CDR1 SSHAT, CDR2 FNYEAQ (reference sequence). This CDR3 is CASSLTGPGETQYF. The CDR3 DNA follows: TGTGCTAGCAGCTTGACAGGGCCCGGGGAGACCCAGTACTTC.

J is TRBJ1-1 and V is TRBV4-1; 7 nucleotides line up with TRBD1. Trimming at V came to 3 bases and at J to 5 bases, leaving 12 bases not matched to a gene. Germline assignment: CDR1 MGHRA and CDR2 YSYEKL. This CDR3 contains 16 residues. The CDR3 is CASSHQENRGGTEAFF. DNA for the CDR3: TGCGCCAGCAGCCACCAGGAAAACAGGGGTGGAACTGAAGCTTTCTTT.

V usage is TRBV7-8 and J usage is TRBJ2-7; 9 bases are shared with TRBD2. CDR3 size: 17 residues. Germline CDR1 SGHVS, CDR2 FQNEAQ. After removal of 5 bases from V and 4 bases from J, the junction contained 15 bases not matched to a gene. The CDR3 here is CASSPGAGGPYPYEQYF. The CDR3 nucleotides read TGTGCCAGCAGCCCGGGAGCGGGAGGACCCTACCCGTACGAGCAGTACTTC.

J is TRBJ2-7 and V is TRBV9; 7 bases are a match to TRBD2. After removal of 3 bases from V and 2 bases from J, the junction contained 5 bases not matched to a gene. Germline V gene lookup returns CDR1 SGDLS and CDR2 YYNGEE. The CDR3 contains 14 residues. The DNA of the CDR3 is TGTGCCAGCAGCGCAGGACTAGGGGCCTACGAGCAGTACTTC. This translates into CASSAGLGAYEQYF.

The CDR3: CASSSSYRQGGRNTEAFF. The DNA for the CDR3 is TGTGCCAGCAGTTCCTCCTACCGACAGGGTGGGCGGAACACTGAAGCTTTCTTT. The chain couples TRBV28 to TRBJ1-1; 7 positions agree with TRBD1. Germline CDR1 reads MDHEN; CDR2 reads SYDVKM. V gave up 4 bases and J gave up 1 base; unmatched junction bases: 15. The CDR3 runs 18 residues.

The chain has TRBV5-1 and TRBJ2-7; TRBD2 agrees at 8 bases. The CDR3 runs 15 residues. Per germline, CDR1 SGHRS and CDR2 YFSETQ. V shed 4 bases and J 7 bases; nucleotides not matched to a gene: 13. The CDR3 region is CASSILAGLSGEQYF. The DNA of the CDR3 is TGCGCCAGCAGCATCTTAGCGGGGCTGTCGGGAGAGCAGTACTTC.

There are a few counts of this clone. J is TRBJ2-7 and V is TRBV14; weak D call: TRBD2 (6 bases). The V end was cut by 1 base, the J end by 0 bases, with 13 bases between. CDR1 SGHDN and CDR2 FVKESK come from the germline V gene. This CDR3 has 16 amino acids. CDR3 sequence: CASSQGPGVNSYEQYF. The CDR3 DNA follows: TGTGCCAGCAGCCAAGGTCCGGGGGTAAACTCCTACGAGCAGTACTTC.

The chain joins TRBV6-5 to TRBJ1-2; 7 bases are shared with TRBD1. The CDR3 has 12 residues. In germline, CDR1 is MNHEY, CDR2 SVGAGI. Trimming at V came to 6 bases and at J to 8 bases, leaving 6 bases not matched to a gene. The CDR3, as DNA: TGTGCCAGCAGCATACAGGGGACGGGCTACACCTTC. It codes for CASSIQGTGYTF.

V and J are TRBV28 and TRBJ1-5; D not certain. Germline V gene sequence: CDR1 MDHEN, CDR2 SYDVKM. Trimming stripped 8 bases from V and 0 bases from J, with 11 bases between. The CDR3 is made up of 14 amino acids. In DNA form, the CDR3 reads TGTGCCAGCTGCGGGGTTGATAGCAATCAGCCCCAGCATTTT. It specifies CASCGVDSNQPQHF.

The chain carries TRBV28 and TRBJ1-3; D not resolved. The CDR3 consists of 14 residues. Trimming removed 6 bases at V and 3 bases at J, with 12 bases between. CDR1 and CDR2 (germline): MDHEN, SYDVKM. DNA for the CDR3: TGTGCCAGCAGCCTACAGAATTATGGAAACACCATATATTTT. Translated, it gives CASSLQNYGNTIYF.

This clone showed up just once. This rearrangement joins TRBV7-8 to TRBJ2-7, with 12 bases matching TRBD1. The CDR3 sequence is 19 residues long. Germline V CDR1 and CDR2: SGHVS, FQNEAQ. Germline trimming cut 6 bases from V and 2 bases from J; bases unmatched to any gene: 17. The CDR3 DNA follows: TGTGCCAGCAGTTTTGTCCCCGGGACAGGGGGCCCCCACGCCTACGAGCAGTACTTC. As protein: CASSFVPGTGGPHAYEQYF.